This T cell receptor (beta chain) was identified during a study of technical replicates of blood from several donors (dated by TCRdb to the late 2010s). The method was the immunoSEQ multiplex PCR assay. TCRdb re-hosts the immuneACCESS table, in-frame sequences only. Its copies lack some clones; in the studies checked, an unresolved V gene accounts for under half of them, and the cause for the rest is not known. For this sample the table gives 54,000 or so clones, of which around 94% were detected only once. 0.2% to 0.25% of the sample is held by the ten biggest clonotypes. The CDR1 and CDR2 encoded by the germline V gene (reference sequence) are SEHNR and FQNEAQ. Including the terminal cysteine and phenylalanine, the CDR3 comprises 18 residues. Here the CDR3 DNA is all that survives: 54 bases in frame from base 1. V was cut back by 1 base and J by 2 bases, leaving a gap of 18 bases between them. This clone was seen only a few times. Which antigen it targets is not known. No base quality information exists; no much larger clone differs at one position.

The sequence joins TRBV7-9 to TRBJ1-5; 6 matching bases give a weak D call of TRBD1. Sequenced sample: T cells isolated from PBMCs. The source is a human donor in good health. The CDR3 protein sequence reads: CASSLVGRSGVGNQPQHF. The DNA sequence is TGTGCCAGCAGCTTAGTTGGGCGATCAGGGGTTGGCAATCAGCCCCAGCATTTT. Supplemented by the reference TRBV7-9 and TRBJ1-5 proteins around the CDR3, the complete variable domain is DTGVSQNPRHKITKRGQNVTFRCDPISEHNRLYWYRQTLGQGPEFLTYFQNEAQLEKSRLLSDRFSAERPKGSFSTLEIQRTEQGDSAMYLCASSLVGRSGVGNQPQHFGDGTRLSIL.